What follows is one T cell receptor beta chain and its context. The target antigen is unknown. The data derive from a study of OX40 agonist ivuxolimab in advanced cancers. Study-level findings and limits: Among the nonresponders, some also had low normalized T-cell clonal expansion. Patients who responded partially at 0.1-3.0 mg/kg showed clonal expansion ranking among the lowest. At doses 0.1 to 3.0 mg/kg, CD4+ and CD8+ clones expanded.

CDR1 is SGHTA and CDR2 is FQGNSA in the germline V gene. The CDR3 is 16 residues long. With V trimmed by 5 bases and J by 0 bases, 10 bases remained unmatched. Only in-frame clones appear in the TCRdb table, and some are missing; sequencing was by immunoSEQ multiplex PCR. This sample has about 20,000 clones, with around 78% found just once. The genes are TRBV7-2 and TRBJ2-7, with 7 bases aligning to TRBD1. This receptor was obtained from an adult with an advanced solid tumor such as melanoma, head and neck, liver or kidney cancer. The source material was CD4+ or CD8+ T cells sorted from blood, sampled in a trial of the OX40 agonist ivuxolimab. DNA for the CDR3: TGTGCCAGCAGCCTCAGTCGGGACAGCCCCTCCTACGAGCAGTACTTC. It specifies CASSLSRDSPSYEQYF.